This T cell receptor beta chain stems from a study of blood T cell repertoires in COVID-19. The CDR3 extends over 15 amino acids. Germline assignment: CDR1 LNHDA and CDR2 SQIVND (reference sequence). V shed 5 bases and J 5 bases; nucleotides not matched to a gene: 10. Donors were grouped by their self-reported clinical history. The recovered donors of Cohort 3 showed two negative PCRs, clearance, or symptom resolution. Only in-frame clones appear in the TCRdb table, and some are missing; sequencing was by immunoSEQ multiplex PCR. This sample has roughly 290,000 clones; approximately 90% occur once, and the top ten carry about 6.1%.

The sample comprised PBMCs or T cells enriched from blood (not recorded which). This chain links TRBV19 with TRBJ1-2; 8 nucleotides align to TRBD1. The receptor comes from a woman in her forties who had recovered from COVID-19. The CDR3 is CASSVGTGPFYGYTF. The CDR3 DNA is TGTGCCAGTAGTGTTGGGACAGGTCCTTTTTATGGCTACACCTTC. Looking up the rest from reference TRBV19 and TRBJ1-2 gives the full variable domain: DGGITQSPKYLFRKEGQNVTLSCEQNLNHDAMYWYRQDPGQGLRLIYYSQIVNDFQKGDIAEGYSVSREKKESFPLTVTSAQKNPTAFYLCASSVGTGPFYGYTFGSGTRLTVV.